This T cell receptor (beta chain) comes out of a study of T cells in Graves' hyperthyroidism and ophthalmopathy. The study's findings and limits: Most clonotypes expanded in the thyroid (above 0.001) were also present in blood.

There were TCR beta CDR3 regions amplified from RNA transcripts. First-round RT-PCR of the TCR CDR3 relied on the HTBI primer set. TCRdb ran MiXCR on the multiplex PCR reads and lists one entry per CDR3 protein. Of over 250,000 distinct CDR3 sequences listed, 15% to 20% are singletons. The germline V gene has CDR1 MNHEY and CDR2 SVGAGI. The CDR3 loop spans 14 amino acids. J lost 5 bases, V lost 2 bases, and 3 bases had no gene match. In the case of this clonotype: No antigen is known for it.

The specimen sequenced was blood. V usage is TRBV6-5 and J usage is TRBJ2-5; TRBD1 aligns across 9 bases. The receptor was derived from a woman aged 55-69 years with Graves' ophthalmopathy. CDR3 bases: TGTGCCAGCAGTTACGACAGGGGGGGTGAGACCCAGTACTTC. Translating it yields CASSYDRGGETQYF.